Listed below are T cell receptor beta chains from one sample, sequenced in a study of CD8 T cells in ankylosing spondylitis. MiXCR, run by TCRdb on the 5' RACE reads, gives a single entry per CDR3 protein. This table holds a few hundred thousand distinct CDR3 sequences, about 13% found once. Source material: blood, either unsorted or a sorted T cell fraction (not recorded which). These receptors were obtained from a male donor with ankylosing spondylitis. The CDR3 runs from the conserved cysteine through the conserved F or W. D genes are given only for firm matches. The listing skips clone size in some rows; elsewhere it reads once, few, many or a size class.

many	TRBV12-3/TRBV12-4	-	TRBJ2-1	TGTGCCAGCAGTTATGGGGGGCTTTCCTACAATGAGCAGTTCTTC	CASSYGGLSYNEQFF
few	TRBV2	-	TRBJ1-5	TGTGCCAGCAGTGGTCGAGAAAGGAATCAGCCCCAGCATTTT	CASSGRERNQPQHF
-	TRBV5-1	-	TRBJ1-4	TGCGCCAGCAGCCCTAGCAGGGGCCGAGGGGAAAAACTGTTTTTT	CASSPSRGRGEKLFF
many	TRBV25-1	TRBD1	TRBJ2-7	TGTGCCAGCAGTGATGCTCAGGGGGCCTACGAGCAGTACTTC	CASSDAQGAYEQYF
-	TRBV20-1	-	TRBJ1-6	TGCAGTGCCGACAGCTCCTATAATTCACCCCTCCACTTT	CSADSSYNSPLHF
few	TRBV7-9	-	TRBJ1-3	TGTGCCAGCAGGGAAATAGGCACTGGAAACACCATATATTTT	CASREIGTGNTIYF
few	TRBV29-1	-	TRBJ2-1	TGCAGCGTTGAAGTCAGGGGAACTATGAATGAGCAGTTCTTC	CSVEVRGTMNEQFF
-	TRBV5-1	-	TRBJ1-1	TGCGCCAGCAGCTTGATGTCAGAGAACACTGAAGCTTTCTTT	CASSLMSENTEAFF
few	TRBV27	TRBD1	TRBJ2-1	TGTGCCAGCAGTTTACCTAGACAGGGGGGAAGCTCCTACAATGAGCAGTTCTTC	CASSLPRQGGSSYNEQFF
many	TRBV6-5	TRBD2	TRBJ2-1	TGTGCCAGCAGTTACAGCGGGAGCTCCTACAATGAGCAGTTCTTC	CASSYSGSSYNEQFF
-	TRBV7-9	TRBD2	TRBJ2-3	TGTGCCAGCAGCCCAGCGGCGGGAGTGGCAGATACGCAGTATTTT	CASSPAAGVADTQYF
many	TRBV5-6	TRBD2	TRBJ2-1	TGTGCCAGCAGCTGGAGACTAGCGGACTCAATTGAGCAGTTCTTC	CASSWRLADSIEQFF
few	TRBV30	TRBD1	TRBJ1-1	TGTGCCTGGAGTGCGGACAGGGTGAACACTGAAGCTTTCTTT	CAWSADRVNTEAFF
-	TRBV5-1	-	TRBJ1-2	TGCGCCAGCGGACTTTCGGACGGCGCCTCGGGCTACACCTTC	CASGLSDGASGYTF
many	TRBV10-3	-	TRBJ2-3	TGTGCCATCAGTGAAAGTTCAGATACGCAGTATTTT	CAISESSDTQYF
few	TRBV29-1	-	TRBJ1-1	TGCAGCGTTGAGATTCAGGTTAACACTGAAGCTTTCTTT	CSVEIQVNTEAFF
few	TRBV20-1	-	TRBJ1-1	TGCAGTGCAACACGACAGCCTGGGAACACTGAAGCTTTCTTT	CSATRQPGNTEAFF
many	TRBV12-3/TRBV12-4	-	TRBJ1-2	TGTGCCAGCGGTCTTATGCCGGGAGCCTATGGCTACACCTTC	CASGLMPGAYGYTF